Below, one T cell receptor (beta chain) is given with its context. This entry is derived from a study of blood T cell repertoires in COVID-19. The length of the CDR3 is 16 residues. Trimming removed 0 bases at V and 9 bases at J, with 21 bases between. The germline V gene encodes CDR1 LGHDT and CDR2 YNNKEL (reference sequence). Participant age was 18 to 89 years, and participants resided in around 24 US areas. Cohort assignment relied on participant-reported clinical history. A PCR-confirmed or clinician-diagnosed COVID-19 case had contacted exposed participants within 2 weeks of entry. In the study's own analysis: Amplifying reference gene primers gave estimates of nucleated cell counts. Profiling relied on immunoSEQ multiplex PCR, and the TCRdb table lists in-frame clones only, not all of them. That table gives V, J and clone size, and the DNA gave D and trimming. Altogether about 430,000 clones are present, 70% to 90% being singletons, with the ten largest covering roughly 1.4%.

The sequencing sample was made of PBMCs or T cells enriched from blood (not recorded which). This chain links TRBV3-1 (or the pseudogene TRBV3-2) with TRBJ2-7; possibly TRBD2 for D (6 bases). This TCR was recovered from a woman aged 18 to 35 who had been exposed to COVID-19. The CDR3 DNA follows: TGTGCCAGCAGCCAAGAAGGGGCGGGAAGAAAATTCGGGCAGTACTTC. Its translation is CASSQEGAGRKFGQYF.